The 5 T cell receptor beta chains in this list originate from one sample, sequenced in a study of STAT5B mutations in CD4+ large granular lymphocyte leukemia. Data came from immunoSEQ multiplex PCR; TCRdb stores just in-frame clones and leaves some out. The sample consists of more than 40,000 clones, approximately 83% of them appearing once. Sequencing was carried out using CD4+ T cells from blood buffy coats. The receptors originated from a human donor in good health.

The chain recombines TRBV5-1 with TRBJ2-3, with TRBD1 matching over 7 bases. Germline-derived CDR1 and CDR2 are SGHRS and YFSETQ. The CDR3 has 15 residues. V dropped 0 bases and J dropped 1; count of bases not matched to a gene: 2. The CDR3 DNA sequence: TGCGCCAGCAGCTTGGGGCAGGGGGGCACAGATACGCAGTATTTT. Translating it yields CASSLGQGGTDTQYF.

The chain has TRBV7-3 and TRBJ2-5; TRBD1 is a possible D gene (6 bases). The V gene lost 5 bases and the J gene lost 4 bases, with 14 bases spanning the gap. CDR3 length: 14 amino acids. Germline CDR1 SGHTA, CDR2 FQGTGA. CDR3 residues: CASSPTARGETQYF. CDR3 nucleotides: TGTGCCAGCAGCCCGACAGCCAGGGGAGAGACCCAGTACTTC.

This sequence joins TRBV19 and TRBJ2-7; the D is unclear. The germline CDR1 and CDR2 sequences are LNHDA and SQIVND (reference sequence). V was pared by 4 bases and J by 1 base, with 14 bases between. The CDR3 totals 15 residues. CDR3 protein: CASSSNTKRSYEQYF. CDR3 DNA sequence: TGTGCCAGTAGTAGCAACACCAAACGTTCCTACGAGCAGTACTTC.

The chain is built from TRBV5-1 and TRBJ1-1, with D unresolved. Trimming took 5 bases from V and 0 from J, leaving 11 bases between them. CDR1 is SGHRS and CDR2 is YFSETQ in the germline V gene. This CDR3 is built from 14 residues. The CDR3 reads CASRNMGVNTEAFF. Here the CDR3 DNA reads TGCGCCAGCAGGAACATGGGAGTGAACACTGAAGCTTTCTTT.

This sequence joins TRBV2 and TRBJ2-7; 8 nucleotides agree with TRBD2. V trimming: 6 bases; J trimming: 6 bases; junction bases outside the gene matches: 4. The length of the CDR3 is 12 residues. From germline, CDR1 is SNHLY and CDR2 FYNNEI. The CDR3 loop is CASSPGGFEQYF. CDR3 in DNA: TGTGCCAGCAGCCCGGGGGGGTTCGAGCAGTACTTC.